The T cell receptor beta chain described here comes from a study of blood T cell repertoires in COVID-19. The CDR3 runs to 13 residues. The germline V gene has CDR1 KGHSH and CDR2 LQKENI. V lost 0 bases and J 8 bases, leaving 8 bases between the germline ends. The authors' processing: For nucleated cells, counts were estimated from reference gene primer amplification. Clones were read by immunoSEQ multiplex PCR, and TCRdb kept only the in-frame ones, dropping some. For V, J and clone size, that table is used; D and trimming come from the DNA. Altogether around 150,000 clones are present, 88% being singletons, with the ten largest covering about 10%.

The clonotype was recovered from a man aged 45 to 65 with active or convalescent COVID-19. The source material was peripheral blood. V gene TRBV18 combines with J gene TRBJ2-1; D is unclear. The CDR3 region has the DNA TGTGCCAGCTCACCACCGGCAGCGCATGAGCAGTTCTTC. Encoded protein: CASSPPAAHEQFF. Full variable domain (remainder filled in from reference TRBV18 and TRBJ2-1): NAGVMQNPRHLVRRRGQEARLRCSPMKGHSHVYWYRQLPEEGLKFMVYLQKENIIDESGMPKERFSAEFPKEGPSILRIQQVVRGDSAAYFCASSPPAAHEQFFGPGTRLTVL.